These T cell receptor beta chains were read from a single sample in a study of blood T cell repertoires in COVID-19. Some clones are missing from TCRdb's copy, which holds only in-frame ones; the method was immunoSEQ multiplex PCR. The data show tens of thousands of clones, 80% to 90% seen once. Material for sequencing was peripheral blood. These receptors were taken from a man over 45 with active or convalescent COVID-19. CDR3s include the opening cysteine and the closing phenylalanine or tryptophan. A D gene is named only where the DNA matches it firmly. Rows may omit the clone size; those that give it use once, few, many or a size class.

CDR3 protein	CDR3 DNA	clone size	J gene	V gene	D gene
CASSLVAARIYGYTF	TGTGCCAGCAGCTTAGTAGCAGCGAGAATCTATGGCTACACCTTC	-	TRBJ1-2	TRBV7-8	-
CASSLGGSNQPQHF	TGCGCCAGCAGCTTGGGGGGCTCGAATCAGCCCCAGCATTTT	-	TRBJ1-5	TRBV5-1	-
CASSQGPTGVYGYTF	TGTGCCAGCAGCCAGGGCCCCACAGGGGTCTATGGCTACACCTTC	-	TRBJ1-2	TRBV4-2	TRBD1
CASSPHRGGPIGGELFF	TGCGCCAGCAGTCCACACAGGGGAGGCCCGATAGGCGGGGAGCTGTTTTTT	-	TRBJ2-2	TRBV5-1	-
CASSQGQEYSTLYEQYF	TGTGCCAGCAGCCAGGGACAGGAGTACAGCACGCTCTACGAGCAGTACTTC	once	TRBJ2-7	TRBV7-8	TRBD1
CAWSALASGKHIQYF	TGTGCCTGGAGTGCTCTGGCTAGCGGGAAACACATTCAGTACTTC	-	TRBJ2-4	TRBV30	TRBD2
CASSFLRDRVTYEQYF	TGTGCCAGCAGCTTCCTGCGGGACAGGGTGACGTACGAGCAGTACTTC	once	TRBJ2-7	TRBV7-8	TRBD1
CASTATGVAGELFF	TGTGCCAGCACGGCGACAGGGGTGGCCGGGGAGCTGTTTTTT	-	TRBJ2-2	TRBV3-1/TRBV3-2	TRBD1
CSVTGSERHEQYF	TGCAGCGTTACAGGCTCCGAGAGGCACGAGCAGTACTTC	-	TRBJ2-7	TRBV29-1	-
CASSPGDTEAFF	TGCGCCAGCAGCCCGGGGGACACTGAAGCTTTCTTT	-	TRBJ1-1	TRBV4-1	-
CASSLGAHTEAFF	TGTGCCAGCAGCTTGGGGGCCCACACTGAAGCTTTCTTT	-	TRBJ1-1	TRBV5-6	-
CASREGPAYEQYF	TGCGCCAGCAGGGAGGGGCCGGCCTACGAGCAGTACTTC	-	TRBJ2-7	TRBV10-1	-
CASRTGTGSNQPQHF	TGTGCCAGCCGGACCGGGACAGGGAGCAATCAGCCCCAGCATTTT	once	TRBJ1-5	TRBV19	TRBD1
CASSLEQQETQYF	TGTGCCAGCAGCTTAGAACAGCAAGAGACCCAGTACTTC	-	TRBJ2-5	TRBV7-2	-
CASRAGQGASYGYTF	TGTGCCAGCAGAGCGGGACAGGGGGCCTCCTATGGCTACACCTTC	once	TRBJ1-2	TRBV6-5	TRBD1
CASSRTGGFETNEKLFF	TGCGCCAGCAGCAGGACAGGGGGCTTTGAGACTAATGAAAAACTGTTTTTT	once	TRBJ1-4	TRBV5-1	TRBD1